What follows describes a single T cell receptor beta chain. What it binds is not known. Per germline, CDR1 LGHNA and CDR2 YSLEER. With 0 bases clipped from V and 4 bases from J, the junction kept 12 bases outside the gene matches. The CDR3 extends over 19 amino acids. The data stem from a study of cytomegalovirus exposure and HLA in healthy donors. The PCR ran on 60 Vbeta and 13 Jbeta primers. Method: immunoSEQ multiplex PCR; TCRdb's copy keeps in-frame clones and lacks some. Among roughly 200,000 clones listed, 70% to 85% were seen once. General study results and limits: Per published accounts, TCR beta sequences correctly predicted the HLA-A and HLA-B alleles of most subjects.

Sequenced: PBMCs. V gene TRBV4-3 combines with J gene TRBJ2-1, with TRBD1 matching 10 bases. The TCR comes from a woman aged 40 to 50 in good health and CMV-seronegative. CDR3 region: CASSQDPPLDRGSYNEQFF. The CDR3 DNA sequence: TGCGCCAGCAGCCAAGATCCGCCCTTGGACAGGGGGTCATACAATGAGCAGTTCTTC.